The 30 T cell receptor beta chains in this list originate from one sample, sequenced in a study of blood T cell repertoires in COVID-19. This table comes from immunoSEQ multiplex PCR, and its TCRdb copy is limited to in-frame clones, with some not included. The table records under 200,000 clones, more than 80% of them present only once. Sample: peripheral blood. These receptors were collected from a man between 50 and 59 years old with acute or convalescent COVID-19.

This chain links TRBV3-1 (or the pseudogene TRBV3-2) with TRBJ1-5; D possibly corresponds to TRBD1 (5 bases). CDR1 LGHDT and CDR2 YNNKEL come from the germline V gene (reference sequence). The CDR3 runs to 14 residues. The V end was cut by 4 bases, the J end by 3 bases, with 10 bases between. The CDR3 bases are TGTGCCAGCAGCCGGGGCTCAGTCAATCAGCCCCAGCATTTT. Its translation is CASSRGSVNQPQHF.

The V call is TRBV6-6, the J call TRBJ2-5; 11 nucleotides match TRBD2. Germline V lookup: CDR1 MNHNY, CDR2 SVGAGI (reference sequence). V lost 6 bases and J lost 1; bases outside the gene matches: 4. This CDR3 comprises 15 residues. The CDR3 here is CASSPGTSGQETQYF. The CDR3 DNA reads as TGTGCCAGCAGCCCAGGGACTAGCGGCCAAGAGACCCAGTACTTC.

The chain links TRBV9 to TRBJ1-2; 9 bases line up with TRBD1. The CDR3 covers 14 residues. The V and J ends lost 3 bases and 8 bases, in that order; junction bases with no gene match: 8. The germline gives CDR1 SGDLS, CDR2 YYNGEE. The CDR3 protein is CASSGGGQGNGYTF. For the CDR3, the DNA is TGTGCCAGCAGCGGGGGAGGACAGGGGAACGGCTACACCTTC. Supplemented by reference TRBV9 and TRBJ1-2, the full variable domain reads DSGVTQTPKHLITATGQRVTLRCSPRSGDLSVYWYQQSLDQGLQFLIQYYNGEERAKGNILERFSAQQFPDLHSELNLSSLELGDSALYFCASSGGGQGNGYTFGSGTRLTVV.

The chain uses TRBV12-3 or TRBV12-4 and TRBJ2-5; no clear D gene. The CDR3 sequence is 12 residues long. The ends were cut back, 6 bases at V and 4 bases at J, with 9 bases in the middle. CDR3: CASSPIGETQYF. As DNA, the CDR3 is TGTGCCAGCAGCCCTATCGGAGAGACCCAGTACTTC.

The chain has TRBV29-1 and TRBJ2-4; the D gene is possibly TRBD2 (6 bases). Deletions cut 6 bases from V and 1 base from J, with 19 bases between. The CDR3 loop spans 16 amino acids. Per the germline V gene, CDR1 is SQVTM and CDR2 is ANQGSEA. The CDR3 DNA sequence: TGCAGCGTGGCCTTGGCGTTCGGAGGGGCCAAAAACATTCAGTACTTC. Its protein is CSVALAFGGAKNIQYF.

This clone was observed once. The chain carries TRBV30 and TRBJ1-4; D is perhaps TRBD1 (5 bases). CDR1 and CDR2 from the germline V gene are GTSNPN and SVGIG (reference sequence). The length of the CDR3 is 14 residues. Between the trimmed V and J ends, which lost 1 base and 8 bases, there was a span of 14 bases. CDR3 amino acids: CAWSAGQLGEKLFF. CDR3 nucleotides: TGTGCCTGGAGTGCTGGACAATTGGGGGAAAAACTGTTTTTT. Full variable domain (rest looked up from reference TRBV30 and TRBJ1-4): SQTIHQWPATLVQPVGSPLSLECTVEGTSNPNLYWYRQAAGRGLQLLFYSVGIGQISSEVPQNLSASRPQDRQFILSSKKLLLSDSGFYLCAWSAGQLGEKLFFGSGTQLSVL.

This chain connects TRBV6-5 to TRBJ1-2; the D is unclear. This CDR3 comprises 14 residues. Germline-derived CDR1 and CDR2 are MNHEY and SVGAGI. Deletions cut 0 bases from V and 2 bases from J, with 7 bases between. The CDR3 DNA reads as TGTGCCAGCAGTTACTCGAGGCGGAACTATGGCTACACCTTC. Translated: CASSYSRRNYGYTF.

The chain uses TRBV7-9 and TRBJ1-4; 8 bases line up with TRBD1. Germline CDR1 and CDR2: SEHNR and FQNEAQ (reference sequence). Losses at the gene ends were 5 bases for V and 10 bases for J; bases not matched to a gene: 15. The CDR3 is 16 amino acids. As DNA, the CDR3 is TGTGCCAGCAGCCGGACAGGGCTTAAAGAGATGGGAAAACTGTTTTTT. It translates to CASSRTGLKEMGKLFF.

The chain couples TRBV18 to TRBJ1-2; D is possibly TRBD1 (6 bases). This CDR3 contains 16 residues. V dropped 0 bases and J dropped 5 bases, with 16 bases sitting between them. CDR1 is KGHSH, CDR2 LQKENI, per germline. This chain's CDR3 is CASSPPGQTFTYGYTF. CDR3 bases: TGTGCCAGCTCACCACCCGGACAGACCTTCACTTATGGCTACACCTTC.

This chain links TRBV5-6 with TRBJ1-2; TRBD1 matches at 7 bases. Per germline, CDR1 SGHDT and CDR2 YYEEEE. This CDR3 is 17 amino acids long. V lost 4 bases, J lost 2 bases, and 14 bases stayed unmatched. The CDR3 region is CASSPIAGGHLNYGYTF. The DNA for the CDR3 is TGTGCCAGCAGCCCAATAGCAGGGGGACACCTAAACTATGGCTACACCTTC.

This sequence joins TRBV10-3 and TRBJ1-2, with D perhaps matching TRBD1 (5 bases). CDR3 length: 13 residues. Germline V gene data show CDR1 as ENHRY and CDR2 as SYGVKD. Trimming stripped 3 bases from V and 4 bases from J, with 9 bases between. In DNA, the CDR3 is TGTGCCATCAGTGAAGGAGGGGTCTATGGCTACACCTTC. It translates to CAISEGGVYGYTF.

In regard to this clone: This sample also contains other DNA sequences that code for the same CDR3. The gene calls are TRBV7-9 and TRBJ1-2; a weak D match, TRBD1 (5 bases). In germline, CDR1 is SEHNR, CDR2 FQNEAQ (reference sequence). The V end lost 1 base, the J end lost 2 bases, and 5 bases lay between the germline ends. This CDR3 has 13 residues. The CDR3 protein is CASSLGQNYGYTF. CDR3 DNA: TGTGCCAGCAGCTTAGGACAGAACTATGGCTACACCTTC.

The chain carries TRBV2 and TRBJ2-5, with D tentatively TRBD2 (6 bases). Between the trimmed V and J ends, which lost 0 bases and 4 bases, there was a span of 18 bases. Germline values: CDR1 SNHLY, CDR2 FYNNEI. The CDR3 extends over 17 amino acids. For the CDR3, the DNA is TGTGCCAGCAGTGAAGCGCTTTCCCCCTTGGAGGGAGAGACCCAGTACTTC. Translating gives CASSEALSPLEGETQYF. Filled out from reference TRBV2 and TRBJ2-5, the complete variable domain reads EPEVTQTPSHQVTQMGQEVILRCVPISNHLYFYWYRQILGQKVEFLVSFYNNEISEKSEIFDDQFSVERPDGSNFTLKIRSTKLEDSAMYFCASSEALSPLEGETQYFGPGTRLLVL.

This rearrangement joins TRBV11-3 to TRBJ2-1; tentatively, D is TRBD2 (5 bases). There are 16 residues in the CDR3. V was shortened by 3 bases and J by 7 bases, with 19 bases between the two germline ends. Looked up from germline, CDR1 is SGHNT and CDR2 is YENEEA. The chain's CDR3 is CASSFSTTLGWNEQFF. The CDR3 DNA sequence: TGTGCCAGCAGCTTTTCCACCACACTAGGGTGGAATGAGCAGTTCTTC.

In DNA form, the CDR3 reads TGTGCCAGCAGCGGGGGAAGGGAGGAAAAACTGTTTTTT. Translation gives CASSGGREEKLFF. This rearrangement joins TRBV2 to TRBJ1-4, with D perhaps matching TRBD1 (5 bases). The CDR3 is made up of 13 amino acids. V was trimmed by 6 bases and J by 8 bases, leaving 13 bases between them. Germline V gene sequence: CDR1 SNHLY, CDR2 FYNNEI.

The chain employs TRBV6-5 and TRBJ2-4, with a tentative D call TRBD1 (6 bases). CDR3 size: 15 residues. Germline V lookup: CDR1 MNHEY, CDR2 SVGAGI. Trimming pared 5 bases from V and 4 bases from J, leaving 15 bases between. The CDR3 region is CASSHPLGGKNIQYF. The CDR3 bases are TGTGCCAGCAGTCACCCCCTAGGGGGAAAAAACATTCAGTACTTC.

The chain employs TRBV28 and TRBJ1-3, with D tentatively TRBD1 (6 bases). The CDR3 is 15 amino acids. CDR1 and CDR2 from the germline V gene are MDHEN and SYDVKM. Trimming stripped 6 bases from V and 0 bases from J, with 12 bases between. CDR3 nucleotide sequence: TGTGCCAGCAGAAGACAGGCCCCCTCTGGAAACACCATATATTTT. It specifies CASRRQAPSGNTIYF.

V gene TRBV2 combines with J gene TRBJ2-3; D ambiguous. The V gene's germline CDR1 is SNHLY and CDR2 FYNNEI. V was pared by 4 bases and J by 2 bases, with 4 bases between. The CDR3 consists of 12 residues. CDR3 sequence: CASSVNTDTQYF. The DNA for the CDR3 is TGTGCCAGCAGTGTTAACACAGATACGCAGTATTTT.

DNA of the CDR3: TGTGCCAGCAGCGAACCTTGGACTAGCTGGGACACCGGGGAGCTGTTTTTT. It is translated as CASSEPWTSWDTGELFF. V and J are TRBV7-9 and TRBJ2-2; 8 positions agree with TRBD2. Germline V gene sequence: CDR1 SEHNR, CDR2 FQNEAQ (reference sequence). The CDR3 runs 17 residues. Trimming took 5 bases from V and 3 from J; bases not matched to a gene: 11. The entire variable domain, with the rest obtained from reference TRBV7-9 and TRBJ2-2, is as follows: DTGVSQNPRHKITKRGQNVTFRCDPISEHNRLYWYRQTLGQGPEFLTYFQNEAQLEKSRLLSDRFSAERPKGSFSTLEIQRTEQGDSAMYLCASSEPWTSWDTGELFFGEGSRLTVL.

The gene calls are TRBV7-6 and TRBJ2-6; D not resolved. Germline V lookup: CDR1 SGHVS, CDR2 FNYEAQ. This CDR3 comprises 15 residues. The V end lost 1 base, the J end lost 0 bases, and 4 bases lay between the germline ends. CDR3 loop: CASSLVDSGANVLTF. The CDR3 DNA is TGTGCCAGCAGCTTAGTAGACTCTGGGGCCAACGTCCTGACTTTC. The full variable domain, completed using reference TRBV7-6 and TRBJ2-6, is GAGVSQSPRYKVTKRGQDVALRCDPISGHVSLYWYRQALGQGPEFLTYFNYEAQQDKSGLPNDRFSAERPEGSISTLTIQRTEQRDSAMYRCASSLVDSGANVLTFGAGSRLTVL.

J is TRBJ1-5 and V is TRBV28; D perhaps matches TRBD1 (5 bases). CDR3 length equals 14 residues. The germline V gene has CDR1 MDHEN and CDR2 SYDVKM. V was clipped by 6 bases and J by 3 bases, with 12 bases between them. The CDR3 here is CASRTAGYNQPQHF. CDR3 in DNA: TGTGCCAGCAGAACAGCAGGGTACAATCAGCCCCAGCATTTT.

The chain joins TRBV11-2 to TRBJ1-1; D gene unclear. The CDR3 runs to 14 residues. V was cut by 5 bases and J by 5 bases, with 15 bases left in between. Germline V gene sequence: CDR1 SGHAT, CDR2 FQNNGV. CDR3: CASSDPGLLTEAFF. CDR3 bases: TGTGCCAGCAGCGACCCGGGTCTGTTGACTGAAGCTTTCTTT.

The V gene is TRBV7-2, the J gene TRBJ1-1; perhaps TRBD1 as D (6 bases). V was clipped by 5 bases and J by 1 base, with 14 bases between them. CDR3 length equals 15 residues. Germline V CDR1 and CDR2: SGHTA, FQGNSA. The CDR3 DNA reads as TGTGCCAGCAGCCCACAACAGGGTCGGAACACTGAAGCTTTCTTT. Residues: CASSPQQGRNTEAFF.

The CDR3, as DNA: TGTGCCAGCAGTTCGGGGGATTGGGAAAACACCATATATTTT. Its translation is CASSSGDWENTIYF. V is TRBV28 and J is TRBJ1-3; tentative D call: TRBD1 (5 bases). Trimming took 4 bases from V and 6 from J, leaving 13 bases between them. CDR1 MDHEN and CDR2 SYDVKM come from the germline V gene. The CDR3 sequence is 14 residues long.

The CDR3 loop reads CASKSTGADNEKLFF. The DNA of the CDR3 is TGCGCCAGCAAAAGTACAGGGGCCGATAATGAAAAACTGTTTTTT. The rearrangement joins TRBV5-1 to TRBJ1-4, with 7 positions matching TRBD1. The CDR3 is 15 amino acids. The germline V gene has CDR1 SGHRS and CDR2 YFSETQ. Germline trimming cut 6 bases from V and 4 bases from J; bases unmatched to any gene: 9.

The J gene is TRBJ1-5, the V gene TRBV15, with D possibly matching TRBD1 (5 bases). The CDR3 covers 14 residues. Trimming took 6 bases from V and 3 from J, leaving 12 bases between them. Germline V lookup: CDR1 LNHNV, CDR2 YYDKDF (reference sequence). DNA for the CDR3: TGTGCCACCAGAGCCGGGGGTCCCAATCAGCCCCAGCATTTT. Its translation: CATRAGGPNQPQHF.

The rearrangement links TRBV6-5 to TRBJ2-2; possible D gene TRBD1, 6 bases. Trimming removed 11 bases at V and 1 base at J, with 11 bases between. The CDR3 covers 13 residues. Germline V gene sequence: CDR1 MNHEY, CDR2 SVGAGI. In DNA form, the CDR3 reads TGTGCCTGCGGACAGAAGAACACCGGGGAGCTGTTTTTT. Translating gives CACGQKNTGELFF.

The rearrangement uses TRBV28 and TRBJ1-1; TRBD1 is a possible D gene (6 bases). The length of the CDR3 is 13 residues. Trimming stripped 6 bases from V and 1 base from J, with 9 bases between. Germline V gene data show CDR1 as MDHEN and CDR2 as SYDVKM. CDR3 sequence: CASSPQGNTEAFF. In DNA, the CDR3 is TGTGCCAGCAGCCCACAGGGGAACACTGAAGCTTTCTTT. Full variable domain (missing parts from reference TRBV28 and TRBJ1-1): DVKVTQSSRYLVKRTGEKVFLECVQDMDHENMFWYRQDPGLGLRLIYFSYDVKMKEKGDIPEGYSVSREKKERFSLILESASTNQTSMYLCASSPQGNTEAFFGQGTRLTVV.

The gene calls are TRBV28 and TRBJ2-3; D is uncertain. The CDR3 extends over 11 amino acids. Germline CDR1 and CDR2: MDHEN and SYDVKM. The ends were cut back, 5 bases at V and 9 bases at J, with 9 bases in the middle. CDR3 in amino acids: CASSKRGTQYF. DNA for the CDR3: TGTGCCAGCAGTAAACGTGGCACGCAGTATTTT.

This chain uses TRBV3-1 (or the pseudogene TRBV3-2) with TRBJ2-5; D is possibly TRBD2 (5 bases). V shed 5 bases and J shed 4 bases, with 17 bases lying between them. Per germline, CDR1 LGHDT and CDR2 YNNKEL (reference sequence). CDR3 size: 15 residues. CDR3 nucleotides: TGTGCCAGCAGCTCCAACGGGATCGCACCAGAGACCCAGTACTTC. It translates to CASSSNGIAPETQYF.